The entry below describes one T cell receptor beta chain. Its specificity is not known. Described time point: pretreatment peripheral blood. The patients had locally advanced or metastatic urothelial carcinoma. Measured with immunoSEQ multiplex PCR; TCRdb has only the in-frame clones, and not every one. This repertoire shows about 57,000 clones, more than 80% found once; its top ten account for around 5.4%. The record originates from a study of PD-L1 blockade in urothelial cancer. Overall study: In the patient group, about 90% of the roughly 30 were males with bladder-origin urothelial cancer. The median T cell count in blood samples was more than 110,000. Study-wide results and caveats: The study found that durable-benefit patients expanded tumor-associated blood clones more at 3 weeks.

The CDR3 covers 14 residues. Germline V CDR1 and CDR2: GTSNPN, SVGIG (reference sequence). V lost 2 bases, J lost 4 bases, and 13 bases lay in between. The source material was PBMCs, sampled around atezolizumab (anti-PD-L1) treatment. The genes are TRBV30 and TRBJ2-3; no definite D call. The clonotype was recovered from a man between 65 and 80 years old with urothelial cancer. The CDR3 sequence: CAWSPNFGPDTQYF. DNA of the CDR3: TGTGCCTGGAGTCCTAACTTTGGGCCAGATACGCAGTATTTT.